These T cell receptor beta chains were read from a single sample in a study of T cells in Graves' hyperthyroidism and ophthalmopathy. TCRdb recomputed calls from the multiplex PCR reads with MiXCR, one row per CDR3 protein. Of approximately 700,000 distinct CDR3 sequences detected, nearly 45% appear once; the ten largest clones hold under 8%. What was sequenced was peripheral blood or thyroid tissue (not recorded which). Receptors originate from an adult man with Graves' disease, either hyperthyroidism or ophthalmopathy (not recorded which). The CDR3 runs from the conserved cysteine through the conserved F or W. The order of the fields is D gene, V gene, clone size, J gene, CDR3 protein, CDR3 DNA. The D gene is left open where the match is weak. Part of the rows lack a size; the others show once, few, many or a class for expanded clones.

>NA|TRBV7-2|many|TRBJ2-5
CASSLGDGQETQYF
TGTGCCAGCAGCTTAGGGGACGGACAAGAGACCCAGTACTTC
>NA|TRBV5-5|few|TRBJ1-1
CASIGADMNTEAFF
TGTGCCAGCATTGGGGCGGATATGAACACTGAAGCTTTCTTT
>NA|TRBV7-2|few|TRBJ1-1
CASSLRAGEGEAFF
TGTGCCAGCAGCTTAAGGGCAGGGGAAGGGGAAGCTTTCTTT
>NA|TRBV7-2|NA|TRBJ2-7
CAGSVDWVGEQYF
TGTGCCGGCAGCGTGGACTGGGTCGGTGAGCAGTACTTC
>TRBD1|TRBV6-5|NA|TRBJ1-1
CASSPLKGGALVTEAFF
TGTGCCAGCAGTCCTTTGAAAGGGGGCGCTTTGGTCACTGAAGCTTTCTTT
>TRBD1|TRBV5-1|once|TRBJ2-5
CASSHRQGGVETQYF
TGCGCCAGCAGCCACCGACAGGGCGGAGTGGAGACCCAGTACTTC
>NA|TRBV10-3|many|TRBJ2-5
CAIRDGRNDQYF
TGTGCCATCAGGGACGGCCGCAACGACCAGTACTTC
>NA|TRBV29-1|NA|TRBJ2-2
CSVGGVRGGELFF
TGCAGCGTCGGAGGGGTCCGCGGCGGGGAGCTGTTTTTT
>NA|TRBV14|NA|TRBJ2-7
CASSQEQGLFRYEQYF
TGTGCCAGCAGCCAAGAACAGGGCTTGTTCCGTTACGAGCAGTACTTC
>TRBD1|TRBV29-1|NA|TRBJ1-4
CSVAGGANEKLFF
TGCAGCGTTGCAGGGGGAGCTAATGAAAAACTGTTTTTT
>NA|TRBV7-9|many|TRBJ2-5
CASSLGGGQETQYF
TGTGCCAGCAGCTTAGGAGGGGGCCAAGAGACCCAGTACTTC
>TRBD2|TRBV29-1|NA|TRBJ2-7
CSVVRLAGNEQYF
TGCAGCGTTGTCCGGCTAGCGGGGAACGAGCAGTACTTC
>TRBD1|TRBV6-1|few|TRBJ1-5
CASSLRRQGANSNQPQHF
TGTGCCAGCAGTTTGCGCCGACAGGGGGCGAATAGCAATCAGCCCCAGCATTTT
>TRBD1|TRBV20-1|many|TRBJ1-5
CSARAGTGAQPQHF
TGCAGTGCTAGGGCCGGGACAGGGGCTCAGCCCCAGCATTTT
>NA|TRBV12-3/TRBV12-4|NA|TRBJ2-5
CASTLTVGETQYF
TGTGCCAGCACTTTAACTGTAGGGGAGACCCAGTACTTC
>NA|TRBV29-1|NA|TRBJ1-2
CSVPPWPVDYGYTF
TGCAGCGTTCCCCCGTGGCCCGTGGACTATGGCTACACCTTC
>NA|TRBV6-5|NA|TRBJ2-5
CASTLGVGETQYF
TGTGCCAGCACCCTCGGGGTCGGGGAGACCCAGTACTTC
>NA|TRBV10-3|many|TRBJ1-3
CAIREEAGNTIYF
TGTGCCATCAGAGAGGAGGCTGGAAACACCATATATTTT
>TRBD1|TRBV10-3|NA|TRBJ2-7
CASSMTGYLGEQYF
TGTGCCAGCAGTATGACAGGGTATCTGGGCGAGCAGTACTTC
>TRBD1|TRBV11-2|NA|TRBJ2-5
CASSGWDRRETQYF
TGTGCCAGCAGCGGTTGGGACAGGAGAGAGACCCAGTACTTC
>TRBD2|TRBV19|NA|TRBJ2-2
CASSRGLAGSVKGELFF
TGTGCCAGTAGTCGGGGACTAGCGGGGAGCGTTAAGGGGGAGCTGTTTTTT
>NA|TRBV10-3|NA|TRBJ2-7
CAISSTGLPAEQYF
TGTGCCATCAGTTCCACGGGACTGCCGGCCGAGCAGTACTTC
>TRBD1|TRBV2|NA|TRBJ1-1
CASIEDRGNTEAFF
TGTGCCAGCATTGAAGACAGGGGGAACACTGAAGCTTTCTTT
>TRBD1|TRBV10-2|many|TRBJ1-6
CASSVQGAGNSPLHF
TGCGCCAGCAGTGTACAGGGGGCAGGAAATTCACCCCTCCACTTT
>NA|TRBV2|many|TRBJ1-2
CAIGAGGNYGYTF
TGTGCCATAGGCGCGGGCGGAAACTATGGCTACACCTTC
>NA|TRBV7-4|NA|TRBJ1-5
CASKGNQPQHF
TGTGCCAGCAAGGGCAATCAGCCCCAGCATTTT
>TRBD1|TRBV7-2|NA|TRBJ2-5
CASSHSDREETQYF
TGTGCCAGCAGCCACTCGGACAGGGAAGAGACCCAGTACTTC
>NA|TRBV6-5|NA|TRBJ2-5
CASSFPSGGRDQETQYF
TGTGCCAGCAGTTTTCCGTCGGGGGGCCGAGACCAAGAGACCCAGTACTTC
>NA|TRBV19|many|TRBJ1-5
CASNRMESNQPQHF
TGTGCCAGTAATAGGATGGAAAGCAATCAGCCCCAGCATTTT
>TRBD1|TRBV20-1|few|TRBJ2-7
CSAPGTGLYEQYF
TGCAGTGCTCCCGGGACAGGGCTATACGAGCAGTACTTC
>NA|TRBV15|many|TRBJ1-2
CATSRDRGARGYTF
TGTGCCACCAGCAGAGATAGGGGGGCGCGGGGCTACACCTTC
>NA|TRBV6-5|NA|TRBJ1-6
CASIGGVYNSPLHF
TGTGCCAGCATCGGGGGGGTGTATAATTCACCCCTCCACTTT
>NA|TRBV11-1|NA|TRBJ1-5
CASSLAGVHADQPQHF
TGTGCCAGCAGTTTAGCAGGGGTCCATGCGGATCAGCCCCAGCATTTT
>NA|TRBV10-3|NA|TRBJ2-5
CAISEEPGETQYF
TGTGCCATCAGCGAAGAACCGGGAGAGACCCAGTACTTC
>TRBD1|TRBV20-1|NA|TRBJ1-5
CSAMQTGDRVYEHF
TGCAGTGCCATGCAAACCGGGGACAGGGTATACGAGCATTTT
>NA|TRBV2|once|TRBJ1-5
CASSDRGSGAGQPQHF
TGTGCCAGCAGTGACAGGGGCTCTGGGGCAGGACAGCCCCAGCATTTT
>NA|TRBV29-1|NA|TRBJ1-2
CSVRDTGWGTGYGYTF
TGCAGCGTGCGGGACACAGGGTGGGGCACTGGCTATGGCTACACCTTC
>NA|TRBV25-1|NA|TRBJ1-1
CARGAGVGSTEAFF
TGTGCTAGAGGTGCAGGAGTCGGGAGCACTGAAGCTTTCTTT
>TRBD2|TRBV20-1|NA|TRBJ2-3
CSVRPSSGGRTDTQYF
TGCAGTGTTCGCCCGTCTAGCGGGGGGCGCACAGATACGCAGTATTTT
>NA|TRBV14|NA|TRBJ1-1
CASSQERGISEAFF
TGTGCCAGCAGCCAGGAGCGTGGGATTTCTGAAGCTTTCTTT
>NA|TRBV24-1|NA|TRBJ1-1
CATSVPGNTEAFF
TGTGCCACCAGTGTGCCGGGGAACACTGAAGCTTTCTTT
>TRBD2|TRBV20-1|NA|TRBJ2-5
CSATNPSGRWQETQYF
TGCAGTGCTACGAACCCTAGCGGGAGGTGGCAAGAGACCCAGTACTTC
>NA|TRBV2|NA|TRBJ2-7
CASSEAGIHEQYF
TGTGCCAGCAGTGAGGCAGGGATCCACGAGCAGTACTTC
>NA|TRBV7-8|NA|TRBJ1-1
CASSLAADIEAFF
TGTGCCAGCAGCTTAGCAGCTGACATTGAAGCTTTCTTT
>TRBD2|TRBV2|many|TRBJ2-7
CASSQRLADAYEQYF
TGTGCCAGCAGCCAACGACTAGCGGACGCCTACGAGCAGTACTTC
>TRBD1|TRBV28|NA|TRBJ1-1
CASRHPGQGRNTEAFF
TGTGCCAGCAGGCATCCGGGACAGGGGAGGAACACTGAAGCTTTCTTT
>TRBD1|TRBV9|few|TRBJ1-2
CASSPDRPINSYGYTF
TGCGCCAGCAGTCCGGACAGGCCGATAAATTCCTATGGCTACACCTTC
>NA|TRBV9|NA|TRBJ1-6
CASSDGRVNSPLHF
TGTGCCAGCAGCGACGGCAGGGTAAATTCACCCCTCCACTTT
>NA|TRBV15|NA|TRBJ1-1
CATSIGPPTMNTEAFF
TGTGCCACCAGTATTGGCCCTCCCACCATGAACACTGAAGCTTTCTTT
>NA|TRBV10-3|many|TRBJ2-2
CAIISNTGELFF
TGTGCCATCATTTCGAACACCGGGGAGCTGTTTTTT
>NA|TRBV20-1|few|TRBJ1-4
CSARVVGEGENDEKLFF
TGCAGTGCTAGAGTTGTAGGGGAGGGTGAAAATGATGAAAAACTGTTTTTT
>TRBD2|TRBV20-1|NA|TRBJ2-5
CSALAGEGYSETQYF
TGCAGTGCTCTAGCGGGAGAGGGGTACTCCGAGACCCAGTACTTC
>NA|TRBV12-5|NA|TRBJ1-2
CASGFPGDYGYTF
TGTGCTAGTGGTTTTCCCGGGGACTATGGCTACACCTTC
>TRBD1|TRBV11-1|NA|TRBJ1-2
CASSSPLDRGSNYGYTF
TGTGCCAGCAGCTCTCCCTTAGACAGGGGATCTAACTATGGCTACACCTTC
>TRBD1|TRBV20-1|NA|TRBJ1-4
CSAWTGDNEKLFF
TGCAGTGCTTGGACAGGCGATAATGAAAAACTGTTTTTT